The source of this TCR beta chain is a study of blood T cell repertoires in COVID-19. Study-level information: Material from acute and convalescent COVID-19 was sourced from the United States, Italy and Spain. T cells, B-cell-depleted T cells, or PBMCs provided the cDNA or gDNA that served as material.

Germline CDR1 reads SGHNT; CDR2 reads YYREEE (reference sequence). There are 14 residues in the CDR3. V was clipped by 1 base and J by 10 bases, with 12 bases between them. Enrollment of patients from Seattle took place during active infection, with longitudinal follow-up. Original methodology: Estimates of nucleated cell counts were drawn from the amplification of reference gene primers. The assay was immunoSEQ multiplex PCR, and TCRdb's table has in-frame clones only and misses some. V, J and clone size are those of that table, while D and trimming were read from the DNA. Here the sample spans hundreds of thousands of clones, approximately 88% being singletons.

The clonotype originates from a woman aged 25 to 39 with COVID-19, enrolled during active disease. The specimen was peripheral blood. The chain carries TRBV5-4 and TRBJ1-6; possibly TRBD1 for D (6 bases). The CDR3 is CASSLILQGSPLHF. CDR3 DNA: TGTGCCAGCAGCTTGATACTACAGGGATCACCCCTCCACTTT. The full variable domain, with the rest looked up from reference TRBV5-4 and TRBJ1-6, is ETGVTQSPTHLIKTRGQQVTLRCSSQSGHNTVSWYQQALGQGPQFIFQYYREEENGRGNFPPRFSGLQFPNYSSELNVNALELDDSALYLCASSLILQGSPLHFGNGTRLTVT.